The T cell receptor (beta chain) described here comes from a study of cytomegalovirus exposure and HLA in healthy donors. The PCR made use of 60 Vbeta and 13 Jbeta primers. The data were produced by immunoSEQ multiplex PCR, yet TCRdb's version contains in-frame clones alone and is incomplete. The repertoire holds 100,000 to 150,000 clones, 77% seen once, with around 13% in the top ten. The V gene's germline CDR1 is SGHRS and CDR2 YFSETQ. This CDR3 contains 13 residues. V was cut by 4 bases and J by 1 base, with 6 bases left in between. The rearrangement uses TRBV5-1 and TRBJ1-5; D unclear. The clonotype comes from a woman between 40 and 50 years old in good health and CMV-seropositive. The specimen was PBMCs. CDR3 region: CASSPGSNQPQHF. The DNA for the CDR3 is TGCGCCAGCAGCCCCGGGAGCAATCAGCCCCAGCATTTT.